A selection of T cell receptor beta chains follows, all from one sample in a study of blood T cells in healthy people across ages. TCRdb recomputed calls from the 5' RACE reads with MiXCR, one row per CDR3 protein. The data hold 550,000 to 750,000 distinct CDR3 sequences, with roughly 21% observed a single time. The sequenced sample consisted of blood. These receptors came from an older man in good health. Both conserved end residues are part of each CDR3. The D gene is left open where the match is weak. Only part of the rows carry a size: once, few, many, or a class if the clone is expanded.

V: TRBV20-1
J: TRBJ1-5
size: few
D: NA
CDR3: CSARGDGVQPQHF
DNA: TGCAGTGCTAGGGGGGACGGGGTGCAGCCCCAGCATTTT

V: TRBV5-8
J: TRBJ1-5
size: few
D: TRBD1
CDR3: CASSRPGQNQPQHF
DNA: TGTGCCAGCAGCCGGCCGGGACAGAATCAGCCCCAGCATTTT

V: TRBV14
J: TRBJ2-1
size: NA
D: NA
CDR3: CASSQPGSKRNEQFF
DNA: TGTGCCAGCAGCCAGCCCGGGTCCAAGAGGAATGAGCAGTTCTTC

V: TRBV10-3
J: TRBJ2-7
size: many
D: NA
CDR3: CAITVSAGKSQYF
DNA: TGTGCCATCACAGTTTCGGCGGGAAAGTCGCAGTACTTC

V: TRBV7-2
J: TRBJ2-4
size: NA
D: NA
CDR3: CASSPGGIFLAKNIQYF
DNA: TGTGCCAGCAGCCCTGGGGGGATTTTCTTAGCCAAAAACATTCAGTACTTC

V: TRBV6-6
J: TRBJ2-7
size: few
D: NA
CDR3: CASSYGVSSEQYF
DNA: TGTGCCAGCAGTTACGGGGTTAGCTCCGAGCAGTACTTC

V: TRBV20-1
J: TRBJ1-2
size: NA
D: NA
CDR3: CSARPLGEGYGYTF
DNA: TGCAGTGCTAGGCCCCTCGGGGAGGGCTATGGCTACACCTTC

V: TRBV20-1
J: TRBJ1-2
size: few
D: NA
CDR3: CSAATPGRTNYGYTF
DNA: TGCAGTGCAGCGACCCCCGGACGGACTAACTATGGCTACACCTTC

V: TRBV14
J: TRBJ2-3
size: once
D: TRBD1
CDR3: CASSASRDRGTDTQYF
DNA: TGTGCCAGCAGCGCGAGTCGGGACAGGGGCACAGATACGCAGTATTTT

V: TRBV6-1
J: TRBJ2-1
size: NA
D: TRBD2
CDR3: CASTLLAGGENEQFF
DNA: TGTGCCAGCACTCTACTAGCGGGAGGGGAGAATGAGCAGTTCTTC

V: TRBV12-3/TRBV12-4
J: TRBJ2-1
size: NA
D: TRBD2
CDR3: CASSLGLAGMYGQFF
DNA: TGTGCCAGCAGTTTAGGACTAGCGGGAATGTATGGGCAGTTCTTC

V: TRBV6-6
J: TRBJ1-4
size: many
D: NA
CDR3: CASMGLLDEKLFF
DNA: TGTGCCAGCATGGGCCTGCTCGATGAAAAACTGTTTTTT

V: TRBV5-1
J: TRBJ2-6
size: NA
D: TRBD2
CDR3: CASSLTWASGSGANVLTF
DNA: TGCGCCAGCAGCTTAACGTGGGCTAGCGGCTCTGGGGCCAACGTCCTGACTTTC

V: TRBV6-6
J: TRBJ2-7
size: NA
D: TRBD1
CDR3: CASSYSTGGFNEQYF
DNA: TGTGCCAGCAGTTACTCGACAGGGGGCTTCAACGAGCAGTACTTC

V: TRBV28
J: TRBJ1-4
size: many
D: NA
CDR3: CASLPLGATNEKLFF
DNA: TGTGCCAGCCTCCCTTTGGGGGCAACTAATGAAAAACTGTTTTTT

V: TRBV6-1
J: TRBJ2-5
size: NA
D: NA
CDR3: CASTRVDQETQYF
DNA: TGTGCCAGCACCAGGGTTGACCAAGAGACCCAGTACTTC

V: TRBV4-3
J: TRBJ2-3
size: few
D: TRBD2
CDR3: CASIQALQRENTQYF
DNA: TGCGCCAGCATCCAAGCATTGCAGCGGGAGAATACGCAGTATTTT

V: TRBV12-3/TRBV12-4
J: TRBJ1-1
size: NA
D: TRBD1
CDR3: CASSLRTGRNTEAFF
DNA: TGTGCCAGCAGTTTAAGGACAGGGAGGAACACTGAAGCTTTCTTT

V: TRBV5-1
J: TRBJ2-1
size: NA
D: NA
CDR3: CASSTVGRNNEQFF
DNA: TGCGCCAGCAGCACTGTGGGTCGAAACAATGAGCAGTTCTTC

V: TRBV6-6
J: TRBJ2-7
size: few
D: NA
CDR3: CASSPGIIDEQYF
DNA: TGTGCCAGCAGTCCCGGGATAATAGACGAGCAGTACTTC

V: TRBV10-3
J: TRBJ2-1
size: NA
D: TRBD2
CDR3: CAISHATSGDYNEQFF
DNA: TGTGCCATCAGTCATGCGACTAGCGGGGACTACAATGAGCAGTTCTTC

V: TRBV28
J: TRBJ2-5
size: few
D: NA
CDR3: CASNPGGQETQYF
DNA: TGTGCCAGCAATCCCGGGGGCCAAGAGACCCAGTACTTC

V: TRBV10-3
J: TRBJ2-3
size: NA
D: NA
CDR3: CAISERTTSPDTQYF
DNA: TGTGCCATCAGTGAGAGGACCACTAGCCCAGATACGCAGTATTTT

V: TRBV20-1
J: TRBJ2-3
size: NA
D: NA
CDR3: CSASEPGPRGTDTQYF
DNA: TGCAGTGCTAGTGAACCGGGACCCCGAGGCACAGATACGCAGTATTTT

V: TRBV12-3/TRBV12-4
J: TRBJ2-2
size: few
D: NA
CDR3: CAVHRGNTGELFF
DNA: TGTGCCGTCCACCGAGGGAACACCGGGGAGCTGTTTTTT

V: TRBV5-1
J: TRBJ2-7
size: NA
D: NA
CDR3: CASSLGLQPAYEQYF
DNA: TGCGCCAGCAGCTTGGGGTTACAGCCAGCCTACGAGCAGTACTTC

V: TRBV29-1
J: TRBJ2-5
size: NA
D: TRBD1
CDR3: CSVEGQGAGSETQYF
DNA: TGCAGCGTTGAGGGACAGGGGGCGGGAAGTGAGACCCAGTACTTC

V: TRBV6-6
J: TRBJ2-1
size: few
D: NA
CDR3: CASRPSGPGDYNEQFF
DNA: TGTGCCAGCAGACCTTCCGGGCCGGGGGACTACAATGAGCAGTTCTTC

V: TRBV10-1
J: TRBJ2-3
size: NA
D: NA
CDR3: CASSRGSDAQYF
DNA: TGCGCCAGCAGCCGGGGATCAGATGCGCAGTATTTT

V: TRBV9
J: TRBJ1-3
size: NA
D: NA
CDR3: CASGGAGFSGNTIYF
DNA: TGTGCCAGCGGGGGAGCGGGCTTCTCTGGAAACACCATATATTTT

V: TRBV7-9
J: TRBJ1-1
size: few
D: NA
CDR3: CASSLAQTASEAFF
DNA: TGTGCCAGCAGCTTAGCACAGACAGCTTCTGAAGCTTTCTTT

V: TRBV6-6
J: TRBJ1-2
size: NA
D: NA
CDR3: CASSSEGGYGYTF
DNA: TGTGCCAGCAGCTCGGAGGGCGGGTATGGCTACACCTTC

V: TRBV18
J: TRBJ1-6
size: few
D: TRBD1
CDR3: CASSGQGVGNSPLHF
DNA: TGTGCCAGCTCGGGACAGGGAGTTGGTAATTCACCCCTCCACTTT

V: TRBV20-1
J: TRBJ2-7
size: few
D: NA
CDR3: CSARVGGGFEQYF
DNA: TGCAGTGCTAGAGTGGGAGGAGGGTTCGAGCAGTACTTC

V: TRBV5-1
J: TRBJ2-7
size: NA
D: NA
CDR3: CASSLGQDTEQYF
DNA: TGCGCCAGCAGCTTGGGACAAGACACCGAGCAGTACTTC

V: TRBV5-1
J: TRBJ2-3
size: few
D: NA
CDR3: CASSLVASPDTQYF
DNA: TGCGCCAGCAGCTTGGTTGCTAGCCCAGATACGCAGTATTTT

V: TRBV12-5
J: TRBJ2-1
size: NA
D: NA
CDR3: CASGPAYNEQFF
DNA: TGTGCTAGTGGACCGGCGTACAATGAGCAGTTCTTC

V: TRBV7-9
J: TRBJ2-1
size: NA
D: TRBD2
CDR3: CASSLDPREGHNEQFF
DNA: TGTGCCAGCAGCTTAGACCCGCGGGAGGGCCATAATGAGCAGTTCTTC

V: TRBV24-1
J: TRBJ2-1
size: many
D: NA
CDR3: CATSADKGNEQFF
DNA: TGTGCCACCAGCGCCGACAAGGGCAATGAGCAGTTCTTC

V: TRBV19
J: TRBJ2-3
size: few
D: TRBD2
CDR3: CASRLADEDTQYF
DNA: TGTGCCAGTCGACTAGCGGATGAAGATACGCAGTATTTT

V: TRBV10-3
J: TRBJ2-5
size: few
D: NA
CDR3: CAISATLQETQYF
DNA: TGTGCCATCAGTGCCACACTCCAAGAGACCCAGTACTTC

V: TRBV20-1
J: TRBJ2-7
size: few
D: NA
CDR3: CSARTPEEQYF
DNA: TGCAGTGCTAGAACCCCCGAGGAGCAGTACTTC

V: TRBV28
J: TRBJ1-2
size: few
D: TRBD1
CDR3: CASSSGGQGDNYGYTF
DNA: TGTGCCAGCAGTTCAGGCGGACAGGGCGATAACTATGGCTACACCTTC

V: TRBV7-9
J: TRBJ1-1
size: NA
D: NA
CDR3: CASSTIEAFF
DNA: TGTGCCAGCAGCACCATTGAAGCTTTCTTT

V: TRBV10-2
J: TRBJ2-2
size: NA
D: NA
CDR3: CASSRASLTGELFF
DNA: TGCGCCAGCAGTCGGGCTAGTCTAACCGGGGAGCTGTTTTTT

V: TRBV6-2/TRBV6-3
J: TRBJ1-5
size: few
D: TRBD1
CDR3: CASKYDRAPNQPQHF
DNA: TGTGCCAGCAAGTATGACAGGGCCCCAAATCAGCCCCAGCACTTT

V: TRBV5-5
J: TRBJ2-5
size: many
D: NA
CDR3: CASSLEPYQETQYF
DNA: TGTGCCAGCAGCTTGGAACCATACCAAGAGACCCAGTACTTC

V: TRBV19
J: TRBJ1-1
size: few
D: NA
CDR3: CASSMVGPGAEAFF
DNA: TGTGCCAGCAGTATGGTGGGCCCAGGGGCTGAAGCTTTCTTT

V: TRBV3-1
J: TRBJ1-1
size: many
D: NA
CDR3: CASSQGPLNTEAFF
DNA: TGTGCCAGCAGCCAAGGGCCCCTAAACACTGAAGCTTTCTTT

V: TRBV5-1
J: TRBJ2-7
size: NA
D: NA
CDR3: CASSQEGLGSYEQYF
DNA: TGCGCCAGCAGCCAGGAGGGGCTCGGCTCCTACGAGCAGTACTTC

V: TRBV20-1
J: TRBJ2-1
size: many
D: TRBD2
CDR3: CSARAASGTSGANEQFF
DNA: TGCAGTGCTAGAGCCGCCTCCGGGACTAGCGGAGCTAATGAGCAGTTCTTC